This TCR beta chain was captured by sequencing in a study of T cell changes during pregnancy in multiple sclerosis. Sequenced by immunoSEQ multiplex PCR; TCRdb stores in-frame clones only, minus some. Of tens of thousands of clones in the sample, more than 85% were seen once. This CDR3 has 13 amino acids. Germline CDR1 and CDR2: MGHDK and SYGVNS. The ends lost 5 bases at V and 4 bases at J; junction bases unmatched: 3. This material consisted of peripheral blood, taken before pregnancy. This clonotype was obtained from a female donor with multiple sclerosis, enrolled in a pregnancy study. V usage is TRBV25-1 and J usage is TRBJ1-1; 8 nucleotides agree with TRBD1. In DNA, the CDR3 is TGTGCCAGCAGTCCTACAGGGGGCACTGAAGCTTTCTTT. Translated, it gives CASSPTGGTEAFF.